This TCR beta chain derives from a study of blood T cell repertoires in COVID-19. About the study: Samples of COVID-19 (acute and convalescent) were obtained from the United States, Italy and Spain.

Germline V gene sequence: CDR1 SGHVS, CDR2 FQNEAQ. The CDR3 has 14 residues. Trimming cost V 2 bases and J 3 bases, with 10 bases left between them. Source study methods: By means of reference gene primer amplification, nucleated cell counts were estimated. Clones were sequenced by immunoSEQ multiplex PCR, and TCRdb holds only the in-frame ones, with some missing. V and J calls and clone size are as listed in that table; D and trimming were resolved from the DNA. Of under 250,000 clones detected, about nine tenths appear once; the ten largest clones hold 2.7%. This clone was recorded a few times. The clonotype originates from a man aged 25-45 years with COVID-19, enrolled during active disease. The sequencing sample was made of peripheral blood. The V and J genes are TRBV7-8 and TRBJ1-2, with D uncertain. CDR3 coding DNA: TGTGCCAGCAGCTTATGGTACTCTGACTATGGCTACACCTTC. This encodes CASSLWYSDYGYTF.